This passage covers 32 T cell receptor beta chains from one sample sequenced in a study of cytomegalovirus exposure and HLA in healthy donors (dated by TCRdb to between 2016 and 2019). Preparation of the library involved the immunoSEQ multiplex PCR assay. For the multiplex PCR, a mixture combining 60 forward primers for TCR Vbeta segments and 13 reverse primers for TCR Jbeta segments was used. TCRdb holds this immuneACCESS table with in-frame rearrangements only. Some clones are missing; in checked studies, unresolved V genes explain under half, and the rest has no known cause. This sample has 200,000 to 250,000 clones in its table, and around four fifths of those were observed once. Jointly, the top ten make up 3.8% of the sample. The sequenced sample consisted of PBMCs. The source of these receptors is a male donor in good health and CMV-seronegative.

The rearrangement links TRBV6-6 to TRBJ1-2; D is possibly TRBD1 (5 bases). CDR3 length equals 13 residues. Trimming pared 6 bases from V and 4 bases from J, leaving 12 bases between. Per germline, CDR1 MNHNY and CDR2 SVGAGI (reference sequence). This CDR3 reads CASSLTEVYGYTF. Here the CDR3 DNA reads TGTGCCAGCAGCCTGACAGAAGTCTATGGCTACACCTTC.

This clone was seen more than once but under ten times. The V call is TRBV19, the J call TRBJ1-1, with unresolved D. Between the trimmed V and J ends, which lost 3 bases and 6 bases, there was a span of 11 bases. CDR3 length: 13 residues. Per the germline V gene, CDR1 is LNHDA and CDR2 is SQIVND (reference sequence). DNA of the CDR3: TGTGCCAGTAGTATCCTGCCCGGGGCTGAAGCTTTCTTT. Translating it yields CASSILPGAEAFF. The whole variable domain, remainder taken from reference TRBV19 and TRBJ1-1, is DGGITQSPKYLFRKEGQNVTLSCEQNLNHDAMYWYRQDPGQGLRLIYYSQIVNDFQKGDIAEGYSVSREKKESFPLTVTSAQKNPTAFYLCASSILPGAEAFFGQGTRLTVV.

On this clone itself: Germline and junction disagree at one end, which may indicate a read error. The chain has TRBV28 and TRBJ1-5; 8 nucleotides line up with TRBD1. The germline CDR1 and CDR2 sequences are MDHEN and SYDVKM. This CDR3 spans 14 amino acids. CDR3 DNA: TGTGCCAGCAGTTTAGCAGGGGGCAAACAGCCCCAGCATTTT. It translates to CASSLAGGKQPQHF.

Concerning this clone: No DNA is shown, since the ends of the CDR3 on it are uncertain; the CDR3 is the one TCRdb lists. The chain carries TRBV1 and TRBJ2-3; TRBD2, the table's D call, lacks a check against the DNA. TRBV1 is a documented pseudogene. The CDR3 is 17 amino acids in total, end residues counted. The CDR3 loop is CTSSQARVAGGSDTQYF.

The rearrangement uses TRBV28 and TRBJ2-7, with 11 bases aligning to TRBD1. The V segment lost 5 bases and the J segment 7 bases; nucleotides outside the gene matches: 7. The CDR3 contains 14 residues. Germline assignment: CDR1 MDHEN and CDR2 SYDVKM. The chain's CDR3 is CASSPGQGAWEQYF. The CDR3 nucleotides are TGTGCCAGCAGTCCCGGACAGGGGGCATGGGAGCAGTACTTC.

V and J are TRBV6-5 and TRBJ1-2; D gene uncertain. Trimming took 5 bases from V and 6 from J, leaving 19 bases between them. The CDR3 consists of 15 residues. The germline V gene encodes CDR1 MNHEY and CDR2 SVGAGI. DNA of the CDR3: TGTGCCAGCAGTCTCCCACATTTGGTCCGGGATGGCTACACCTTC. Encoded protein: CASSLPHLVRDGYTF.

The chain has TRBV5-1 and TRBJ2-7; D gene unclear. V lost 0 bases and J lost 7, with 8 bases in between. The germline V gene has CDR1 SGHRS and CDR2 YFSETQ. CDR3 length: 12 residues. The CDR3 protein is CASSLGAREQYF. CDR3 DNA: TGCGCCAGCAGCTTGGGGGCGAGAGAGCAGTACTTC.

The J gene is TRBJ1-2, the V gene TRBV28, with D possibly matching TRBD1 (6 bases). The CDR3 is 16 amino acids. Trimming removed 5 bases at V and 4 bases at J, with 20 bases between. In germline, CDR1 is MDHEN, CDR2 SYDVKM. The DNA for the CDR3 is TGTGCCAGCAGTATTCACACCGGACAGACCCTCTATGGCTACACCTTC. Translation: CASSIHTGQTLYGYTF.

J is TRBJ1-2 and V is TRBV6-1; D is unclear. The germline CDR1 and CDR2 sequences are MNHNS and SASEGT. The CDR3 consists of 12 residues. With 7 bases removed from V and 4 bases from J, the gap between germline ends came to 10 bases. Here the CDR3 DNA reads TGTGCCAGCACTAGACGCGGCTATGGCTACACCTTC. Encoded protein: CASTRRGYGYTF.

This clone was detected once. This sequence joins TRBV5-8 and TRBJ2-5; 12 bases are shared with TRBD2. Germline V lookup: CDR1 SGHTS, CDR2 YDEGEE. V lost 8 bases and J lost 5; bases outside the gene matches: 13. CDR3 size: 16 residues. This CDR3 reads CASQLPGLAGPETQYF. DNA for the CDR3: TGTGCCAGTCAGCTTCCTGGACTAGCGGGACCTGAGACCCAGTACTTC.

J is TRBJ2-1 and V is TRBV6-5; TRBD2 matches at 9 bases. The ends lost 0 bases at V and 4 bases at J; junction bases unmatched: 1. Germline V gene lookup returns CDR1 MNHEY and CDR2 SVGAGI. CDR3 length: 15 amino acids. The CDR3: CASSYSAGGYNEQFF. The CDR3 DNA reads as TGTGCCAGCAGTTACTCAGCGGGAGGTTACAATGAGCAGTTCTTC.

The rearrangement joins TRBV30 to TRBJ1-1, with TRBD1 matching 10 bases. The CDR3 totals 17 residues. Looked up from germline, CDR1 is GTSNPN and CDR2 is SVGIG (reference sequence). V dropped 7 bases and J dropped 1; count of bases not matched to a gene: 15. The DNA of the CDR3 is TGTGCCTTCGGGACAGGGGTCTTTTTCGAGACGAACACTGAAGCTTTCTTT. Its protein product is CAFGTGVFFETNTEAFF.

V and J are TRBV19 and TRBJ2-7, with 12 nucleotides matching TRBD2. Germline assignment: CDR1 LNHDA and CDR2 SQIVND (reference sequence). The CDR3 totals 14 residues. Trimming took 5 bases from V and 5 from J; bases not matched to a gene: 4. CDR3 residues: CASSSTSGSHEQYF. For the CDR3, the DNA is TGTGCCAGTAGTTCGACTAGCGGGAGCCACGAGCAGTACTTC.

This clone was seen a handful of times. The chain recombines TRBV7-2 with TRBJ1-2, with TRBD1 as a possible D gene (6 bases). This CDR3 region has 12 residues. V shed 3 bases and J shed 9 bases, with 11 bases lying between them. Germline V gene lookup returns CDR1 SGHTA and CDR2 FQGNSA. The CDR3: CASSFTGRSYTF. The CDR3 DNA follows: TGTGCCAGCAGCTTCACAGGGAGAAGCTACACCTTC.

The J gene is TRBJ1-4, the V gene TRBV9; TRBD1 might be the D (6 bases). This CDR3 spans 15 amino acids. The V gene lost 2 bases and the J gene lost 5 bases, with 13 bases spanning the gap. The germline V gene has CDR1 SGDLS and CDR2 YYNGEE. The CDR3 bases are TGTGCCAGCAGCGTCCGACAGGCCTCAAATGAAAAACTGTTTTTT. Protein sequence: CASSVRQASNEKLFF.

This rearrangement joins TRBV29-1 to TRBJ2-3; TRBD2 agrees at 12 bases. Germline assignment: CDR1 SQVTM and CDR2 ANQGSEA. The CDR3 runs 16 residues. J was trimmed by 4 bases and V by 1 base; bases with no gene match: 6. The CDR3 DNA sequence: TGCAGCGTTGAAGGAGCTAGCGGGAGGGCCGCAGATACGCAGTATTTT. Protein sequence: CSVEGASGRAADTQYF.

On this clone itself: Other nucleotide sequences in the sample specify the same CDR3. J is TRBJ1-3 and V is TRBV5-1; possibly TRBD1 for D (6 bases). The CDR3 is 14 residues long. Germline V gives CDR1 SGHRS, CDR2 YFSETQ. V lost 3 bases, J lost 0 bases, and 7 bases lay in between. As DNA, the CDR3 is TGCGCCAGCAGCTCGACAGGCTCTGGAAACACCATATATTTT. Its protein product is CASSSTGSGNTIYF.

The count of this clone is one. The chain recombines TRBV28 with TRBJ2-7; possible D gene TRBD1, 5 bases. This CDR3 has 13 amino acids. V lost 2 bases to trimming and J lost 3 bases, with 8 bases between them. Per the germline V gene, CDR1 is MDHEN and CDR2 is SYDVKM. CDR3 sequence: CASSLRQGYEQYF. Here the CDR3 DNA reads TGTGCCAGCAGTTTACGGCAGGGCTACGAGCAGTACTTC.

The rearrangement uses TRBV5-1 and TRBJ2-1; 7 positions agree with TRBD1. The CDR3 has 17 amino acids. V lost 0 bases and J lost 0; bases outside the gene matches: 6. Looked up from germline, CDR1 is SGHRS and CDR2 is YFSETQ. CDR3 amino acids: CASSLEPGTASYNEQFF. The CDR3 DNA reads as TGCGCCAGCAGCTTGGAACCCGGGACAGCCTCCTACAATGAGCAGTTCTTC.

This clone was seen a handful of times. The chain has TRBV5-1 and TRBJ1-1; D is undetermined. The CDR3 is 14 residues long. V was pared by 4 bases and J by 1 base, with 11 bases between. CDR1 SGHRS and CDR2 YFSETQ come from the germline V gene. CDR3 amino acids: CASSVGGANTEAFF. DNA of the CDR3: TGCGCCAGCAGCGTTGGAGGTGCGAACACTGAAGCTTTCTTT.

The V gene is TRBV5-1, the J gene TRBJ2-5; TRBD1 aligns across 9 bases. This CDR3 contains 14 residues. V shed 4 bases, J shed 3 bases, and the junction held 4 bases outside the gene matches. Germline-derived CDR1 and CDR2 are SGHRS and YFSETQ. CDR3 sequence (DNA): TGCGCCAGCAGCCAACGGACAGGGGAAGAGACCCAGTACTTC. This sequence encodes CASSQRTGEETQYF.

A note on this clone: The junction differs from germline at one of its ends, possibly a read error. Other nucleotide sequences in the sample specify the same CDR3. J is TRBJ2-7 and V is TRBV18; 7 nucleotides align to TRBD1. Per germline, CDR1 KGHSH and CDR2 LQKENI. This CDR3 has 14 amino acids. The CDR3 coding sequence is TGTGCCAGCTCACTTCGGGACAGAATCTACGAGCAGTATTTC. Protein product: CASSLRDRIYEQYF.

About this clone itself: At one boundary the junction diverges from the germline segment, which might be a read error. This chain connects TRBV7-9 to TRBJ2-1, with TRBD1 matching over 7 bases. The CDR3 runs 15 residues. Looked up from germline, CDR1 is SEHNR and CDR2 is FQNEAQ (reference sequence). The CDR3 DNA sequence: TGTTCCAGCAGCTTAGTCCAGGGGGCCTACAATGAGCAGTTCTTC. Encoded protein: CSSSLVQGAYNEQFF.

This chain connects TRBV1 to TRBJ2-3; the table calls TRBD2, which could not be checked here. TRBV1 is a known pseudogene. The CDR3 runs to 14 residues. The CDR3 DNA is TGCACCAGCAGCCAAGAGCGGGCCAGAGGCACGCAGTATTTT. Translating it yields CTSSQERARGTQYF.

CDR3 loop: CASSPPGQAYEQYF. Written as DNA, the CDR3 is TGTGCCAGCAGTCCCCCGGGACAGGCCTACGAGCAGTACTTC. This chain connects TRBV6-5 to TRBJ2-7; 8 nucleotides align to TRBD1. CDR1 is MNHEY, CDR2 SVGAGI, per germline. The CDR3 has 14 amino acids. With V trimmed by 5 bases and J by 2 bases, 5 bases remained unmatched.

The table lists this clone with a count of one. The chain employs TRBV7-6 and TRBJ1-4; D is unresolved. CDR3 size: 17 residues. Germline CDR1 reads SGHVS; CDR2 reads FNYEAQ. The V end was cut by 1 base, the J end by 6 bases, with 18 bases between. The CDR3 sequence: CASSLVGRLARDEKLFF. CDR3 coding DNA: TGTGCCAGCAGCTTAGTAGGAAGACTTGCGCGGGATGAAAAACTGTTTTTT.

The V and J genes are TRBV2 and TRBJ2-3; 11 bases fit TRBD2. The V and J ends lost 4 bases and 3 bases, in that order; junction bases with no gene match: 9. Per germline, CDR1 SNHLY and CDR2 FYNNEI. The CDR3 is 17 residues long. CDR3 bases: TGTGCCAGCAGTGGGAACAAGGGACTAGCGGTTACAGATACGCAGTATTTT. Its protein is CASSGNKGLAVTDTQYF.

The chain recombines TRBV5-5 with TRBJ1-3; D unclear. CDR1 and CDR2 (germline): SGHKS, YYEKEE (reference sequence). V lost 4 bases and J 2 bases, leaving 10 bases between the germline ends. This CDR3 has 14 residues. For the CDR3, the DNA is TGTGCCAGCAGCCCCGTGGGCCCTGGAAACACCATATATTTT. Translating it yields CASSPVGPGNTIYF.

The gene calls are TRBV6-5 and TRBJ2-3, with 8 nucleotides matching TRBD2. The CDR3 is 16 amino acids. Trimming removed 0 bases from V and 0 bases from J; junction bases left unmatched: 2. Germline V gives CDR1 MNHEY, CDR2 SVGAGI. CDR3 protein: CASSYSASGSTDTQYF. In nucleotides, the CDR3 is TGTGCCAGCAGTTACTCGGCTAGCGGGAGCACAGATACGCAGTATTTT.

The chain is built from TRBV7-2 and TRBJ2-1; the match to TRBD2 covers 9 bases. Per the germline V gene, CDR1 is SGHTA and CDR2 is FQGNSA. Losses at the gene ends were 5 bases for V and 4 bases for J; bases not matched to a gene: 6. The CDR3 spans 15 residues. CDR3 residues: CASSPGSGGYNEQFF. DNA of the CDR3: TGTGCCAGCAGCCCAGGAAGCGGGGGGTACAATGAGCAGTTCTTC.

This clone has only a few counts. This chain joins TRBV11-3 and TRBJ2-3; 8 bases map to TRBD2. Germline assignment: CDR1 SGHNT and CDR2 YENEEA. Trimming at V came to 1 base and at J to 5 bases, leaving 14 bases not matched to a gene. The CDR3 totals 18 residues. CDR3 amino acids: CASSLVPEAGEGKDTQYF. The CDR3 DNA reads TGTGCCAGCAGCTTAGTTCCCGAAGCGGGAGAAGGCAAAGATACGCAGTATTTT.

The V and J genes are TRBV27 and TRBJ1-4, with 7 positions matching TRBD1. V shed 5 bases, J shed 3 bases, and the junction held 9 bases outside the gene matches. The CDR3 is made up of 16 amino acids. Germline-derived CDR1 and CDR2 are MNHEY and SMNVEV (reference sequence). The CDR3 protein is CASSRLQGMANEKLFF. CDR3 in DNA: TGTGCCAGCAGTAGACTACAGGGGATGGCTAATGAAAAACTGTTTTTT.